This T cell receptor beta chain comes out of a study of blood T cell repertoires in COVID-19. Overall study: Sources were T cells, B-cell-depleted T cells, or PBMCs; the material itself was cDNA or gDNA.

This CDR3 spans 15 amino acids. V dropped 8 bases and J dropped 1; count of bases not matched to a gene: 9. CDR1 is MNHEY and CDR2 is SVGAGI in the germline V gene. In the case of this clone: Other nucleotide sequences from this sample produce the same CDR3.

Authors' methods: Estimation of nucleated cell counts relied on the amplification of reference gene primers. Using immunoSEQ multiplex PCR, the repertoire was profiled, and TCRdb retains in-frame clones only, with some absent. The V and J calls and the clone size are those of that table, but D and trimming were determined from the DNA. This sample yields 70,000 to 85,000 clones, of which approximately 86% are seen a single time; about a fifth belongs to the top ten. V is TRBV6-5 and J is TRBJ2-7, with 9 bases fitting TRBD2. Material: peripheral blood. This sequence was found in a woman aged 80 or over in a cohort sampled during active or convalescent COVID-19. The CDR3 here is CASRPTSGSSYEQYF. The CDR3 nucleotides read TGTGCCAGCCGACCGACTAGCGGTTCATCCTACGAGCAGTACTTC.